Many counts were recorded for the clone carrying this T cell receptor (beta chain). Its antigen remains unknown. This sample was included in a study of CD8 T cells in ankylosing spondylitis. Study conclusions and caveats: Blood of patients with ankylosing spondylitis appeared to be characterized by a TCR beta motif of eight highly homologous variants. The study looked at matched synovial fluid samples from ankylosing spondylitis patients. Disease-linked clones were reported to be significantly enriched there. With a CD8+ phenotype, disease-linked clones were relatively rare in peripheral blood. Reports of some motif variants in reactive arthritis synovial fluid and blood predate this one.

TCRdb passed the 5' RACE reads through MiXCR, listing each CDR3 protein once. The table lists fewer than 250,000 distinct CDR3 sequences, more than 9% of them singletons. Sequencing was done on a sample of blood, either unsorted or a sorted T cell fraction (not recorded which). This TCR derives from a male donor with ankylosing spondylitis or in good health (not recorded which).

CDR3 sequence (DNA): TGCGCCAGCAGCCCACGGGACCCGAGGGGGGAAAAACTGTTTTTT. Protein: CASSPRDPRGEKLFF. J is TRBJ1-4 and V is TRBV5-1; tentative D call: TRBD1 (6 bases). V gave up 4 bases and J gave up 8 bases, with 18 bases separating them. There are 15 residues in the CDR3. Germline values: CDR1 SGHRS, CDR2 YFSETQ.